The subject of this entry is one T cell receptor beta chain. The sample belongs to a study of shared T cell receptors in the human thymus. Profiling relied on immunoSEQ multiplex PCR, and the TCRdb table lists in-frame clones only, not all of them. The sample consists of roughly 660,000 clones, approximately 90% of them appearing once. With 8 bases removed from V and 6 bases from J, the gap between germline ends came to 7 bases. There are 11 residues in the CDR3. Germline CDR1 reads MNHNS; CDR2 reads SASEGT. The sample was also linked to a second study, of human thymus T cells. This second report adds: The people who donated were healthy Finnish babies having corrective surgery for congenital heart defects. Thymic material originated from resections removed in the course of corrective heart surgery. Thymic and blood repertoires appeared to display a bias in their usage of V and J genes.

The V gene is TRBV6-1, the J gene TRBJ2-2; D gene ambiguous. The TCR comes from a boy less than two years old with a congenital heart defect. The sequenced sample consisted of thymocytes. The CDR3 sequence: CASLEPGELFF. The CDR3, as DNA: TGTGCCAGCTTGGAGCCCGGGGAGCTGTTTTTT.